This T cell receptor beta chain appears in the sequencing data of a study of blood T cell repertoires in COVID-19. Study in general: Acute-phase and convalescent COVID-19 samples originated in the United States, Italy and Spain. Sources were T cells, B-cell-depleted T cells, or PBMCs; the material itself was cDNA or gDNA.

Per the study methods: Scientists estimated how many nucleated cells there were by amplifying reference gene primers. Measured with immunoSEQ multiplex PCR; TCRdb has only the in-frame clones, and not every one. V, J and clone size are taken as reported in that table, and D and trimming were inferred from the DNA itself. The repertoire includes roughly 250,000 clones, roughly 80% of them detected once, and roughly 4.2% sits in the top ten. Germline values: CDR1 SNHLY, CDR2 FYNNEI. The V end was cut by 4 bases, the J end by 1 base, with 13 bases between. The CDR3 length is 15 residues. The specimen sequenced was peripheral blood. The TCR comes from a woman aged 40 to 50 with active or convalescent COVID-19. This sequence joins TRBV2 and TRBJ1-2; no clear D gene. The CDR3, as DNA: TGTGCCAGCAGTGTTAGGCAGGAAGGTAACTATGGCTACACCTTC. Its translation: CASSVRQEGNYGYTF. Filled out from reference TRBV2 and TRBJ1-2, the complete variable domain reads EPEVTQTPSHQVTQMGQEVILRCVPISNHLYFYWYRQILGQKVEFLVSFYNNEISEKSEIFDDQFSVERPDGSNFTLKIRSTKLEDSAMYFCASSVRQEGNYGYTFGSGTRLTVV.